These T cell receptor beta chains were read from a single sample in a study of T-cell reconstitution after alpha-beta-depleted transplantation in children. TCRdb re-called the PCR reads through MiXCR, storing one row per CDR3 protein. The data contain about 640,000 distinct CDR3 sequences, 16% of them singletons. The input for sequencing was PBMCs from the stem cell graft donor, taken from the stem cell graft. The receptors originated from a human donor who donated a stem cell graft to a child with acute myeloid leukemia. Each CDR3 is given with its conserved first and last residue. The D gene is left open where the match is weak. The listing skips clone size in some rows; elsewhere it reads once, few, many or a size class.

- many TRBJ1-1 TRBV20-1 TGCAGTGCTAGAGAGGGCCACAGTCAGAACACTGAAGCTTTCTTT CSAREGHSQNTEAFF
TRBD2 - TRBJ2-1 TRBV5-1 TGCGCCAGCGGCGGCGCGGGGGATTACAATGAGCAGTTCTTC CASGGAGDYNEQFF
- - TRBJ1-1 TRBV13 TGTGCCAGCAGCACCGGGACACATGAAGCTTTCTTT CASSTGTHEAFF
- few TRBJ1-1 TRBV5-5 TGTGCCAGCAGCGCTACAGAGAACACTGAAGCTTTCTTT CASSATENTEAFF
- few TRBJ2-3 TRBV5-1 TGCGCCAGCAGCTTCGACAGGCCCACAGATACGCAGTATTTT CASSFDRPTDTQYF
- many TRBJ1-2 TRBV6-5 TGTGCCAGCAGTTACTCCCGGGTAGATGGCTACACCTTC CASSYSRVDGYTF
- many TRBJ1-5 TRBV7-2 TGTGCCAGCAGCTTGGACGGATATAGCAATCAGCCCCAGCATTTT CASSLDGYSNQPQHF
- few TRBJ2-1 TRBV7-9 TGTGCCAGCAGCACACCGGGACCGTACAATGAGCAGTTCTTC CASSTPGPYNEQFF
- many TRBJ2-4 TRBV29-1 TGCAGCGTTGAATCGGTCGGGGTAGCCAAAAACATTCAGTACTTC CSVESVGVAKNIQYF
- many TRBJ2-2 TRBV4-2 TGTGCCAGCAGCCAAGCCTGGGGGCGCGGCACCGGGGAGCTGTTTTTT CASSQAWGRGTGELFF
TRBD1 - TRBJ2-7 TRBV27 TGTGCCAGCAGCCTCGGACAGGGATTCTACGAGCAGTACTTC CASSLGQGFYEQYF
TRBD2 - TRBJ2-1 TRBV7-6 TGTGCCAGCAGCTCGCCGGGGACTAGCGGGGGGAGCTCCTACAATGAGCAGTTCTTC CASSSPGTSGGSSYNEQFF
- many TRBJ2-5 TRBV20-1 TGCAGTGCTAGGGAGGAACAGGGGAGGGAGACCCAGTACTTC CSAREEQGRETQYF
- many TRBJ2-3 TRBV6-1 TGTGCCAGCAGTGAGCCGGGACTGTACACAGATACGCAGTATTTT CASSEPGLYTDTQYF
- - TRBJ1-2 TRBV6-2/TRBV6-3 TGTGCCAGCAGTTTGCCCTCCCAGAACGGGGGCTACACCTTC CASSLPSQNGGYTF
- - TRBJ1-4 TRBV11-1 TGTGCCAGCAGAGCCCCCAGGGATGAAAAACTGTTTTTT CASRAPRDEKLFF
- many TRBJ1-1 TRBV29-1 TGCAGCGTTGACGGAGGGGGGCTAACTTTACTGAGGAACACTGAAGCTTTCTTT CSVDGGGLTLLRNTEAFF
TRBD1 - TRBJ1-5 TRBV19 TGTGCCAGTAGTGCCCCAGGGGGCTACAATCAGCCCCAGCATTTT CASSAPGGYNQPQHF
TRBD1 many TRBJ1-1 TRBV12-3/TRBV12-4 TGTGCCAGCAGTCCCGACAGGGCGGTCACTGAAGCTTTCTTT CASSPDRAVTEAFF
- once TRBJ2-7 TRBV21-1 TGTGCCAGCAGCAAAAAAGGGGGACAGGGGGACGAGCAGTACTTC CASSKKGGQGDEQYF
- - TRBJ1-2 TRBV25-1 TGTGCCAGCAGTGATATGGCATTTGGCTACACCTTC CASSDMAFGYTF
TRBD2 few TRBJ2-1 TRBV7-9 TGTGCCAGCAGCTTCAGCGGGGACAATGAGCAGTTCTTC CASSFSGDNEQFF
TRBD1 - TRBJ2-5 TRBV10-3 TGTGCCATCAGTGTAGGGGGCGAAGGGACCCAGTACTTC CAISVGGEGTQYF